Listed below are T cell receptor beta chains from one sample, sequenced in a study of OX40 agonist ivuxolimab in advanced cancers. Some clones are missing from TCRdb's copy, which holds only in-frame ones; the method was immunoSEQ multiplex PCR. The sample lists over 65,000 clones, about 86% seen once, with around 6% in the top ten. The material sequenced was CD4+ or CD8+ T cells sorted from blood, taken in a trial of the OX40 agonist ivuxolimab. The receptor set was obtained from an adult with an advanced solid tumor such as melanoma, head and neck, liver or kidney cancer. Both conserved end residues are part of each CDR3. D genes are given only for firm matches.

j_call d_call v_call cdr3_nt cdr3_aa
TRBJ2-2 NA TRBV30 TGTGCCTGGAGCCCCGACGTGTCCCCCGGGGAGCTGTTTTTT CAWSPDVSPGELFF
TRBJ2-1 NA TRBV5-1 TGCGCCAGCAGCTTGGCTGGGGCCTCCTACAATGAGCAGTTCTTC CASSLAGASYNEQFF
TRBJ2-7 NA TRBV4-2 TGTGCCAGCAGCCAAGATTGGCGGACTCAGGAGCAGTACTTC CASSQDWRTQEQYF
TRBJ1-1 TRBD1 TRBV30 TGTGCCTGGAATCGGGACAGGGGTTTTGGGGCTTTCTTT CAWNRDRGFGAFF
TRBJ2-7 TRBD2 TRBV5-4 TGTGCCAGCAGCGATCTAGCGGGAGTCTCCTACGAGCAGTACTTC CASSDLAGVSYEQYF
TRBJ1-5 TRBD1 TRBV19 TGTGCCACTATGGAAGGGGGCCGAGGAAATCAGCCCCAGCATTTT CATMEGGRGNQPQHF
TRBJ1-5 NA TRBV19 TGTGCCAGTACCCGGAAGGGGGGCGATCAGCCCCAGCATTTT CASTRKGGDQPQHF
TRBJ2-3 NA TRBV7-2 TGTGCCAGCAGCTTAGCCCCAGGGTTATTAGGTGCAGATACGCAGTATTTT CASSLAPGLLGADTQYF
TRBJ1-5 NA TRBV19 TGTGCCAGTAGTCCCAGGGCTAATAGCAATCAGCCCCAGCATTTT CASSPRANSNQPQHF
TRBJ2-1 NA TRBV5-1 TGCGCCAGCAGAGATCGGGGGAGCTCCTACAATGAGCAGTTCTTC CASRDRGSSYNEQFF
TRBJ2-7 NA TRBV30 TGTGCCTGGAGTGCGAGTTATGAGCAGTACTTC CAWSASYEQYF
TRBJ1-2 TRBD1 TRBV7-2 TGTGCCAGCAGCCCCAGGTGGGACAGGGTGGCCTATGGCTACACCTTC CASSPRWDRVAYGYTF
TRBJ1-5 NA TRBV6-5 TGTGCCAGCAGTTACGGGGGGGCTAGCAATCAGCCCCAGCATTTT CASSYGGASNQPQHF
TRBJ2-1 NA TRBV6-6 TGTGCCAGCAGTTATGGGCTTTACAATGAGCAGTTCTTC CASSYGLYNEQFF
TRBJ2-5 NA TRBV11-2 TGTGCCAGCAGCCCTAGGAACAGACCGTGGACCCAGTACTTC CASSPRNRPWTQYF
TRBJ2-7 NA TRBV27 TGTGCCAGCAGTTCCCCCAGGAGCTCCTACGAGCAGTACTTC CASSSPRSSYEQYF
TRBJ2-4 TRBD1 TRBV4-3 TGCGCCAGCAGCCCCCACCGACAGGGGGACATTCAGTACTTC CASSPHRQGDIQYF
TRBJ2-7 NA TRBV4-2 TGTGCCAGCAGCTCTCGGGCGCAGTACGAGCAGTACTTC CASSSRAQYEQYF
TRBJ2-1 TRBD1 TRBV5-5 TGTGCCAGCAGCTTGGAGGGGACAGGGTACAATGAGCAGTTCTTC CASSLEGTGYNEQFF
TRBJ1-5 TRBD1 TRBV19 TGTGCCAGTAGTAGGACAGGGGAGAGCCAGCCCCAGCATTTT CASSRTGESQPQHF